This T cell receptor beta chain was observed in a study of CXCR3-negative and CXCR3-positive naive CD8 T cells. Every subset of CD8+ T cells was sorted in triplicate at hundreds of thousands of cells each. Concerning this clonotype: Its antigen is unknown.

UMI labels and 5' RACE were used to prepare the TRB cDNA libraries. TCRdb reprocessed the 5' RACE reads and stores each CDR3 protein as one record, lacking DNA. The repertoire table contains about 130,000 distinct CDR3 sequences. Overall study results and limits: Fresh PBMCs went into most assays, and CXCR3 expression partly declined after cryopreservation. Naive CXCR3-positive and CXCR3-negative cells shared similar TRBV-TRBJ usage, unlike memory cells.

The receptor was derived from a human donor in good health. Some clones in this sample may be carry-over from other donors' samples. Sequencing was performed on naive CXCR3- CD8+ T cells from blood. Subset described: CD45RO-CCR7+CD27+CD95- naive CD8+ T cells lacking CXCR3 (TNR3-).

The CDR3 spells CAISESSLATFTYEQYF. The J gene is TRBJ2-7, the V gene TRBV10-3. The CDR3 has 17 amino acids. Germline V gene data show CDR1 as ENHRY and CDR2 as SYGVKD.